The 20 T cell receptor beta chains below were found in one sample sequenced in a study of blood T cell repertoires in COVID-19. TCRdb keeps only in-frame clones here, not all; method: immunoSEQ multiplex PCR. The profile shows about 270,000 clones, more than 80% of them singletons. What was sequenced was PBMCs or T cells enriched from blood (not recorded which). These TCRs come from a woman between 18 and 29 years old who had recovered from COVID-19.

The rearrangement links TRBV18 to TRBJ2-5; 10 bases line up with TRBD1. This CDR3 comprises 16 residues. The V and J ends lost 3 bases and 1 base, in that order; junction bases with no gene match: 5. Germline lookup yields CDR1 KGHSH and CDR2 LQKENI. CDR3 bases: TGTGCCAGCTCACCCAGAGACAGGGGGCTCCAAGAGACCCAGTACTTC. The encoded protein is CASSPRDRGLQETQYF.

The genes are TRBV5-6 and TRBJ1-2, with a tentative D call TRBD1 (6 bases). Trimming pared 0 bases from V and 4 bases from J, leaving 19 bases between. Germline-derived CDR1 and CDR2 are SGHDT and YYEEEE. CDR3 length: 17 residues. The CDR3 is CASSLAGSRGDVYGYTF. As DNA, the CDR3 is TGTGCCAGCAGCTTGGCGGGGTCCAGGGGAGATGTCTATGGCTACACCTTC.

This clone was seen a handful of times. The CDR3 is CASSLSGTGLGTTEAFF. DNA for the CDR3: TGCGCCAGCAGCCTCTCCGGGACAGGGCTAGGGACCACTGAAGCTTTCTTT. This chain connects TRBV5-1 to TRBJ1-1, with 9 bases that match TRBD1. The germline gives CDR1 SGHRS, CDR2 YFSETQ. The CDR3 runs to 17 residues. V lost 4 bases and J lost 4; bases outside the gene matches: 14.

This chain joins TRBV21-1 and TRBJ1-4. TRBV21-1 is listed as a pseudogene. CDR3 length: 13 amino acids. CDR3 nucleotide sequence: TGTGCCAGCAATAGCCTTATCAATGAAAAACTGTTTTTT. The encoded protein is CASNSLINEKLFF.

This sequence joins TRBV20-1 and TRBJ1-2; D remains unclear. CDR3 size: 11 residues. Germline V gene data show CDR1 as DFQATT and CDR2 as SNEGSKA (reference sequence). V was shortened by 3 bases and J by 4 bases, with 6 bases between the two germline ends. This CDR3 reads CSARAAYGYTF. DNA of the CDR3: TGCAGTGCTAGGGCTGCCTATGGCTACACCTTC.

The chain combines TRBV19 with TRBJ1-1; tentatively, D is TRBD1 (5 bases). Trimming cost V 3 bases and J 8 bases, with 13 bases left between them. The CDR3 runs to 13 residues. Germline assignment: CDR1 LNHDA and CDR2 SQIVND (reference sequence). CDR3 nucleotides: TGTGCCAGTAGTATTGAAAGTAAGGGGGAAGCTTTCTTT. Translating it yields CASSIESKGEAFF.

This clone was counted only a few times. The rearrangement uses TRBV2 and TRBJ2-1; 9 bases line up with TRBD1. The germline V gene encodes CDR1 SNHLY and CDR2 FYNNEI. The trim removed 6 bases at V and 7 bases at J, leaving 10 bases unmatched. The CDR3 consists of 15 residues. CDR3 region: CASSRSGQGMNEQFF. CDR3 bases: TGTGCCAGCAGCCGATCGGGACAGGGCATGAATGAGCAGTTCTTC. Full variable domain (missing parts from reference TRBV2 and TRBJ2-1): EPEVTQTPSHQVTQMGQEVILRCVPISNHLYFYWYRQILGQKVEFLVSFYNNEISEKSEIFDDQFSVERPDGSNFTLKIRSTKLEDSAMYFCASSRSGQGMNEQFFGPGTRLTVL.

This sequence joins TRBV5-8 and TRBJ1-6; D not certain. This CDR3 spans 14 amino acids. With 2 bases removed from V and 4 bases from J, the gap between germline ends came to 7 bases. Germline V gives CDR1 SGHTS, CDR2 YDEGEE. The CDR3 region has the DNA TGTGCCAGCAGCTTAGAAGCTTATAATTCACCCCTCCACTTT. Protein sequence: CASSLEAYNSPLHF.

This clone was observed a single time. J is TRBJ2-7 and V is TRBV20-1; TRBD2 matches at 10 bases. CDR1 DFQATT and CDR2 SNEGSKA come from the germline V gene (reference sequence). The CDR3 spans 14 residues. V dropped 6 bases and J dropped 0; count of bases not matched to a gene: 5. The CDR3 reads CSASSGGSSYEQYF. CDR3 nucleotide sequence: TGCAGTGCGAGTAGCGGGGGGAGCTCCTACGAGCAGTACTTC.

The chain joins TRBV7-2 to TRBJ2-1; 8 bases are a match to TRBD2. J gave up 7 bases and V 5 bases, and 10 bases lay outside the gene matches. This CDR3 is 15 amino acids long. CDR1 and CDR2 (germline): SGHTA, FQGNSA. CDR3 DNA sequence: TGTGCCAGCAGCGGGCCGGGGGGGCCGGTGAATGAGCAGTTCTTC. The encoded protein is CASSGPGGPVNEQFF.

The chain recombines TRBV7-9 with TRBJ1-2; D remains unclear. Germline CDR1 and CDR2: SEHNR and FQNEAQ (reference sequence). V was shortened by 5 bases and J by 6 bases, with 16 bases between the two germline ends. The CDR3 has 14 residues. This CDR3 is CASSLRIGVDGYTF. The CDR3 nucleotides are TGTGCCAGCAGCCTCAGAATCGGAGTCGATGGCTACACCTTC.

This clone was detected once. The V call is TRBV28, the J call TRBJ1-5, with D perhaps TRBD1 (5 bases). Germline lookup yields CDR1 MDHEN and CDR2 SYDVKM. The CDR3 has 16 residues. V was cut by 3 bases and J by 5 bases, with 17 bases left in between. For the CDR3, the DNA is TGTGCCAGCAGTTTCGTCCCGGGACGGGACTATCAGCCCCAGCATTTT. Amino acids: CASSFVPGRDYQPQHF. The whole variable domain, remainder taken from reference TRBV28 and TRBJ1-5, is DVKVTQSSRYLVKRTGEKVFLECVQDMDHENMFWYRQDPGLGLRLIYFSYDVKMKEKGDIPEGYSVSREKKERFSLILESASTNQTSMYLCASSFVPGRDYQPQHFGDGTRLSIL.

The chain joins TRBV19 to TRBJ2-3; TRBD1 matches 7 bases. Germline trimming cut 5 bases from V and 1 base from J; bases unmatched to any gene: 6. CDR1 is LNHDA, CDR2 SQIVND, per germline (reference sequence). This CDR3 contains 15 residues. The CDR3 DNA is TGTGCCAGTAGTCTCGACAGGGCCCGCACAGATACGCAGTATTTT. This sequence encodes CASSLDRARTDTQYF. The whole variable domain, filled in from reference TRBV19 and TRBJ2-3, reads DGGITQSPKYLFRKEGQNVTLSCEQNLNHDAMYWYRQDPGQGLRLIYYSQIVNDFQKGDIAEGYSVSREKKESFPLTVTSAQKNPTAFYLCASSLDRARTDTQYFGPGTRLTVL.

This chain joins TRBV4-2 and TRBJ2-5, with 11 positions matching TRBD2. Germline V gene sequence: CDR1 LGHNA, CDR2 YNFKEQ. V lost 2 bases and J lost 4; bases outside the gene matches: 12. The length of the CDR3 is 18 residues. Here the CDR3 DNA reads TGTGCCAGCAGCCAAAAATCCCCCCTAGCGGGGGGCCCAGAGACCCAGTACTTC. Protein: CASSQKSPLAGGPETQYF.

The CDR3 here is CASSRTAGLNEKLFF. Here the CDR3 DNA reads TGCGCCAGCAGCCGGACTGCGGGACTTAATGAAAAACTGTTTTTT. The rearrangement joins TRBV5-1 to TRBJ1-4; the D gene is possibly TRBD1 (5 bases). The CDR3 covers 15 residues. The V gene's germline CDR1 is SGHRS and CDR2 YFSETQ. Trimming shortened V by 4 bases and J by 4 bases, and 14 bases separated the two germline ends.

The V gene is TRBV18, the J gene TRBJ1-2; weak D call: TRBD1 (5 bases). The CDR3 consists of 14 residues. V shed 0 bases and J shed 7 bases, with 12 bases lying between them. Germline CDR1 is KGHSH and CDR2 is LQKENI. CDR3 amino acids: CASSPPRQGRGYTF. DNA for the CDR3: TGTGCCAGCTCACCACCTCGGCAGGGTCGTGGCTACACCTTC.

The chain uses TRBV29-1 and TRBJ2-7; D is unresolved. V was cut by 7 bases and J by 3 bases, with 16 bases left in between. CDR3 length: 13 amino acids. The germline V gene encodes CDR1 SQVTM and CDR2 ANQGSEA. The CDR3 region has the DNA TGCAGCGCCGCCCCTGGGCTTAACTACGAGCAGTACTTC. It translates to CSAAPGLNYEQYF.

This clone was picked up one time. The rearrangement joins TRBV7-9 to TRBJ1-2; D gene unclear. The germline V gene has CDR1 SEHNR and CDR2 FQNEAQ (reference sequence). Trimming left V 1 base short and J 3 bases short, with 12 bases between. This CDR3 has 15 residues. The CDR3 nucleotides are TGTGCCAGCAGCTTAGGGGCAGCCTGGGACTATGGCTACACCTTC. Protein sequence: CASSLGAAWDYGYTF.

This chain joins TRBV5-1 and TRBJ2-7, with D perhaps matching TRBD1 (6 bases). Trimming pared 0 bases from V and 4 bases from J, leaving 11 bases between. The germline CDR1 and CDR2 sequences are SGHRS and YFSETQ. The CDR3 runs to 14 residues. Here the CDR3 reads CASSLGGLEYEQYF. The CDR3 DNA reads TGCGCCAGCAGCTTGGGGGGGCTTGAGTACGAGCAGTACTTC.

This clone was detected only once. The chain uses TRBV5-4 and TRBJ2-5, with 8 bases aligning to TRBD2. Germline-derived CDR1 and CDR2 are SGHNT and YYREEE (reference sequence). V shed 0 bases, J shed 2 bases, and the junction held 12 bases outside the gene matches. The CDR3 has 18 residues. CDR3 amino acids: CASSLGPGAGGRQETQYF. DNA of the CDR3: TGTGCCAGCAGCTTGGGGCCCGGGGCGGGGGGAAGGCAAGAGACCCAGTACTTC.